This T cell receptor beta chain was found in a study of blood T cell repertoires in COVID-19. For the study at large: Specimens from acute and convalescent COVID-19 originated in the United States, Italy and Spain. PBMCs, B-cell-depleted T cells, or T cells provided the cDNA or gDNA that made up the material.

Germline V gene lookup returns CDR1 ENHRY and CDR2 SYGVKD. The CDR3 runs to 17 residues. After removal of 3 bases from V and 6 bases from J, the junction contained 12 bases not matched to a gene. As originally analysed: From reference gene primer amplification, estimates of nucleated cell counts were derived. Generated by immunoSEQ multiplex PCR, the TCRdb table keeps only in-frame clones and is missing some. The V and J calls and clone size come from that table; D and trimming were worked out from the DNA. The data hold approximately 180,000 clones, with approximately 90% observed a single time. The J gene is TRBJ2-1, the V gene TRBV10-3, with TRBD2 matching 9 bases. Sample: peripheral blood. The receptor's source is a human donor in a cohort sampled during active COVID-19. The CDR3 DNA sequence: TGTGCCATCAGTGAAAATTCCGGACTAGCGATGGGCAATGAGCAGTTCTTC. This translates into CAISENSGLAMGNEQFF.